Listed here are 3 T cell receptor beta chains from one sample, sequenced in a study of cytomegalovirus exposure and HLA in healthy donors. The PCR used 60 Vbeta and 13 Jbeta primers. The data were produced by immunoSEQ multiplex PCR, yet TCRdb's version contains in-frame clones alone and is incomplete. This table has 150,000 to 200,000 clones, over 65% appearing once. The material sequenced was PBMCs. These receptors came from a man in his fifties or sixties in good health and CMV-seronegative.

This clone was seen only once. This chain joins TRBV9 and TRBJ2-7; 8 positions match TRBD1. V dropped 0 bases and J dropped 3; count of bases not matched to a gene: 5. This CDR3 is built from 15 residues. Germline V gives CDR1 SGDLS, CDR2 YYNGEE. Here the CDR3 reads CASSVATGQDYEQYF. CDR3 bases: TGTGCCAGCAGCGTAGCTACGGGACAGGACTACGAGCAGTACTTC.

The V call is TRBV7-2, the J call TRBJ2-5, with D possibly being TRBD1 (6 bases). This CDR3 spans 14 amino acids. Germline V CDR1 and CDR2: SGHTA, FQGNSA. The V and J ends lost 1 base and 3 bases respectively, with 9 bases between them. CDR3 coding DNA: TGTGCCAGCAGCTTAGGGTACAGGGAAGAGACCCAGTACTTC. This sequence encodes CASSLGYREETQYF.

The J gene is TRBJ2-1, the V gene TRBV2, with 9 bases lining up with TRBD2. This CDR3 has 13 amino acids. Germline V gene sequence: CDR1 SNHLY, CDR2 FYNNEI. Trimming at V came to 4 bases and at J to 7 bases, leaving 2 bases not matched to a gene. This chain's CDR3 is CASSGLAGNEQFF. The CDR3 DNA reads TGTGCCAGCAGTGGTCTAGCGGGGAATGAGCAGTTCTTC.